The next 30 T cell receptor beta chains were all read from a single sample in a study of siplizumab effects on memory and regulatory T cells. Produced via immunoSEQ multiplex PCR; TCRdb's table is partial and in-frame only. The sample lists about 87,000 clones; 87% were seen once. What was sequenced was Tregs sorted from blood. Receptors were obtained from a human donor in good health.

For the CDR3, the DNA is TGTGCCAGCAGGACAGGAATAAGCGCAGATACGCAGTATTTT. Translated, it gives CASRTGISADTQYF. The chain couples TRBV2 to TRBJ2-3; TRBD1 is a possible D gene (6 bases). Trimming stripped 6 bases from V and 4 bases from J, with 14 bases between. Germline V gene lookup returns CDR1 SNHLY and CDR2 FYNNEI. CDR3 size: 14 residues.

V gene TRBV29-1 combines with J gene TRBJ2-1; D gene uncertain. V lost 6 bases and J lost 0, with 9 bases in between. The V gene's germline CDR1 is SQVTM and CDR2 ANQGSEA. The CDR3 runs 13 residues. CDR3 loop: CSVGLSSYNEQFF. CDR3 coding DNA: TGCAGCGTCGGGCTAAGCTCCTACAATGAGCAGTTCTTC.

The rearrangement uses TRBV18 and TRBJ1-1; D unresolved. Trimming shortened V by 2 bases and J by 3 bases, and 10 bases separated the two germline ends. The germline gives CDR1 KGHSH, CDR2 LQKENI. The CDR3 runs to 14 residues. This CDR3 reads CASSPTSGDTEAFF. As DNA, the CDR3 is TGTGCCAGCTCACCAACATCGGGTGACACTGAAGCTTTCTTT.

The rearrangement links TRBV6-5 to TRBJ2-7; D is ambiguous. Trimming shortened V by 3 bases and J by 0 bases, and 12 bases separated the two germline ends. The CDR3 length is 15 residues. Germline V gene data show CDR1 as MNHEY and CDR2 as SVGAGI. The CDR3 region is CASSYDPFHSYEQYF. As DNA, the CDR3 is TGTGCCAGCAGTTATGATCCCTTCCACTCCTACGAGCAGTACTTC.

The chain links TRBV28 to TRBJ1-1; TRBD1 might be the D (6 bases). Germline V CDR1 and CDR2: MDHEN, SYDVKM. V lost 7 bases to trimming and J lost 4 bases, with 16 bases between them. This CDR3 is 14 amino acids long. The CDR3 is CASTGTGGRTEAFF. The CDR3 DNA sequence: TGTGCCAGCACCGGTACCGGGGGCCGCACTGAAGCTTTCTTT.

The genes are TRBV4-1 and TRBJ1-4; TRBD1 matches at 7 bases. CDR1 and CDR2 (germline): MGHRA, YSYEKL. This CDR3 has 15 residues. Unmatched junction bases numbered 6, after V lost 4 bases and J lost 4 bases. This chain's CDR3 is CASSLQGFGNEKLFF. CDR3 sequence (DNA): TGCGCCAGCAGCCTACAGGGGTTCGGTAATGAAAAACTGTTTTTT.

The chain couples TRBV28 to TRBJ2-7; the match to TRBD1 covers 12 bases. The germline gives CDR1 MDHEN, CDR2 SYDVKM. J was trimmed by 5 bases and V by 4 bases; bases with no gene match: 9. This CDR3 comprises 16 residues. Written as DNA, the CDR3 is TGTGCCAGCAGTTACGAATACCGGGACAGGGGGCACGAGCAGTACTTC. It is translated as CASSYEYRDRGHEQYF. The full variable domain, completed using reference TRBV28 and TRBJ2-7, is DVKVTQSSRYLVKRTGEKVFLECVQDMDHENMFWYRQDPGLGLRLIYFSYDVKMKEKGDIPEGYSVSREKKERFSLILESASTNQTSMYLCASSYEYRDRGHEQYFGPGTRLTVT.

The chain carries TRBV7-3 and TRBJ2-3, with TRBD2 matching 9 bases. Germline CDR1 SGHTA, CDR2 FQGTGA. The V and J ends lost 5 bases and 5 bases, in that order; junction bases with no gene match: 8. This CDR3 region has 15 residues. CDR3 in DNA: TGTGCCAGCAGCGCAAGCGGGGGGCATGGAGATACGCAGTATTTT. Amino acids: CASSASGGHGDTQYF.

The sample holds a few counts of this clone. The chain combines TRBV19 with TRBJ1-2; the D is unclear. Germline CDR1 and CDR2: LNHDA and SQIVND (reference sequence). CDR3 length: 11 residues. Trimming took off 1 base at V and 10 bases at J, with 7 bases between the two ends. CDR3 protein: CASSIALTYTF. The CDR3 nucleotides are TGTGCCAGTAGTATAGCCCTGACCTACACCTTC.

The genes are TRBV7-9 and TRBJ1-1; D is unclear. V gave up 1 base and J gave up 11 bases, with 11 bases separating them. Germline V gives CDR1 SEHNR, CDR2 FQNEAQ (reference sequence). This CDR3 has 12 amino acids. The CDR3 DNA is TGTGCCAGCAGCTTAGAACGGACGGGGGCTTTCTTT. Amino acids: CASSLERTGAFF.

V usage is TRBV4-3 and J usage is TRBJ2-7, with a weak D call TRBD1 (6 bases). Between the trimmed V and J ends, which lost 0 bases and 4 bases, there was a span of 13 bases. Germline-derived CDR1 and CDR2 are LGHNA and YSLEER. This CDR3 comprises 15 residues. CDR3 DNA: TGCGCCAGCAGCCAAGAAAAGACCAGGGGATACGAGCAGTACTTC. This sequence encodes CASSQEKTRGYEQYF.

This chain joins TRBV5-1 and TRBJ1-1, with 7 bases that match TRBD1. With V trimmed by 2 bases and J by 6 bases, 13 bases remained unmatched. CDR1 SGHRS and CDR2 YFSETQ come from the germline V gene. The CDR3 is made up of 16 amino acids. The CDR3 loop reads CASSFFLTGEKAEAFF. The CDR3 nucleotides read TGCGCCAGCAGCTTTTTTTTAACAGGGGAAAAGGCTGAAGCTTTCTTT.

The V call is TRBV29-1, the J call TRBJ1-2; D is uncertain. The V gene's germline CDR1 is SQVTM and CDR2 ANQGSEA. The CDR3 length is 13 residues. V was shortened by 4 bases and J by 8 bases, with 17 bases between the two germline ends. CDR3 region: CSVGGETMWGYTF. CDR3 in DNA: TGCAGCGTTGGCGGGGAAACTATGTGGGGCTACACCTTC.

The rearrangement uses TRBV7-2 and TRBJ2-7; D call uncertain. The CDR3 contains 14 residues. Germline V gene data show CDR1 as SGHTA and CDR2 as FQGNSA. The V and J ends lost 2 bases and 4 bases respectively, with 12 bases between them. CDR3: CASSLRRHTYEQYF. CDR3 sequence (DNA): TGTGCCAGCAGCTTACGTCGACACACTTACGAGCAGTACTTC.

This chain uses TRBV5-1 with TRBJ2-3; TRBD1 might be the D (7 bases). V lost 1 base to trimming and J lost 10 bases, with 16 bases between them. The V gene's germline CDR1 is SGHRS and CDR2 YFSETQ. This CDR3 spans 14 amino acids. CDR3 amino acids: CASSLQGGGDSQYF. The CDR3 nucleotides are TGCGCCAGCAGCTTGCAGGGGGGCGGGGATTCGCAGTATTTT.

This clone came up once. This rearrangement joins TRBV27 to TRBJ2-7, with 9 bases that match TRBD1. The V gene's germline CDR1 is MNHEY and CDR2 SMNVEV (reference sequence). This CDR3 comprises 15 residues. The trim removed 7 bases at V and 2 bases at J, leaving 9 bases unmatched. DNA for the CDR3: TGTGCCAGCACCGGGGGACAGGGCGGCCCCTACGAGCAGTACTTC. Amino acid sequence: CASTGGQGGPYEQYF.

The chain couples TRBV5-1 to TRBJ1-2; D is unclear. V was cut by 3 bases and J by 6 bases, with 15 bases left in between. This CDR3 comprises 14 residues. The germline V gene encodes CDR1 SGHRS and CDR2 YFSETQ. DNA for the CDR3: TGCGCCAGCAGCTCTGACGGGGAGTACGATGGCTACACCTTC. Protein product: CASSSDGEYDGYTF.

Here the CDR3 reads CASSRGRGAFF. The DNA for the CDR3 is TGTGCCAGCAGTCGGGGCAGAGGAGCTTTCTTT. The chain has TRBV27 and TRBJ1-1; D possibly corresponds to TRBD1 (5 bases). CDR1 MNHEY and CDR2 SMNVEV come from the germline V gene (reference sequence). This CDR3 contains 11 residues. V was pared by 5 bases and J by 10 bases, with 11 bases between.

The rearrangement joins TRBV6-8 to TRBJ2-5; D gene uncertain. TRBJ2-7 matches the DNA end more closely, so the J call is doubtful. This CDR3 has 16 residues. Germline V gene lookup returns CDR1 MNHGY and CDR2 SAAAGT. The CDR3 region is CASRYRRSLASYEQYF. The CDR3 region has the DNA TGTGCCAGCAGATATCGCCGGTCTTTGGCGAGCTACGAGCAGTACTTC.

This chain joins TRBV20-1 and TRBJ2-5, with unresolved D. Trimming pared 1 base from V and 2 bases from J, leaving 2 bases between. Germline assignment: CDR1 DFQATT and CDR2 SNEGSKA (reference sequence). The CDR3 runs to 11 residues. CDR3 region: CSARVQETQYF. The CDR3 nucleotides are TGCAGTGCTAGAGTACAAGAGACCCAGTACTTC.

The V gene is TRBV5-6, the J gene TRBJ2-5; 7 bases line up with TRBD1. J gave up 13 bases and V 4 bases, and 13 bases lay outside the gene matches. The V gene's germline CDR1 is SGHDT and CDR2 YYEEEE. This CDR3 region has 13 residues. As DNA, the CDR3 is TGTGCCAGCAGCGGAGAGTCTGACAGGGCCGTGTACTTC. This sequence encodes CASSGESDRAVYF.

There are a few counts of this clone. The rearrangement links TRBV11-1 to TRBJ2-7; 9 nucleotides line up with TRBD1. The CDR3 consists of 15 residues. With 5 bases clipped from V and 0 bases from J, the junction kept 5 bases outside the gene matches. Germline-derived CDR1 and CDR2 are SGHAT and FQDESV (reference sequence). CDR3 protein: CASSHPGQGSYEQYF. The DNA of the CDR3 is TGTGCCAGCAGCCACCCGGGACAGGGCTCCTACGAGCAGTACTTC.

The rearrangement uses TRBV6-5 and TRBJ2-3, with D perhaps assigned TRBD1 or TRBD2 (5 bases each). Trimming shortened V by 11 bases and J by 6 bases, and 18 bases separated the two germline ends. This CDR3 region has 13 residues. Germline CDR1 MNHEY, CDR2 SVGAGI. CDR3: CASRSHGTDTQYF. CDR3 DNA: TGTGCCTCCCGGTCTCACGGGACGGATACGCAGTATTTT.

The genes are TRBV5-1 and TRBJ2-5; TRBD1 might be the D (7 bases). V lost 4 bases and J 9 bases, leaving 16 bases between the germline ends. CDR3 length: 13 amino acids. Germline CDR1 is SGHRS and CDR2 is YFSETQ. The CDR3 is CASSAGQLRAQYF. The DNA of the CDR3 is TGCGCCAGCAGCGCGGGACAGTTACGGGCCCAGTACTTC. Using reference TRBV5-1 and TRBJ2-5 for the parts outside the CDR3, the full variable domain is KAGVTQTPRYLIKTRGQQVTLSCSPISGHRSVSWYQQTPGQGLQFLFEYFSETQRNKGNFPGRFSGRQFSNSRSEMNVSTLELGDSALYLCASSAGQLRAQYFGPGTRLLVL.

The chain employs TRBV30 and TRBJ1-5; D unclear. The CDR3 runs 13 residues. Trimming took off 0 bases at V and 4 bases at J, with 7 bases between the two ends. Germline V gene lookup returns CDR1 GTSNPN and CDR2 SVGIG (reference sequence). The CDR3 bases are TGTGCCTGGAGTGTATTTGGGAATCAGCCCCAGCATTTT. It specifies CAWSVFGNQPQHF.

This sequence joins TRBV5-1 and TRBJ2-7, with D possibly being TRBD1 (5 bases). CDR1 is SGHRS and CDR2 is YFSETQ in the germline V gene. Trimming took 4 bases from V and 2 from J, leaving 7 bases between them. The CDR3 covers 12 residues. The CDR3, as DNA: TGCGCCAGCAGCAGGGGCACCTACGAGCAGTACTTC. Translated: CASSRGTYEQYF.

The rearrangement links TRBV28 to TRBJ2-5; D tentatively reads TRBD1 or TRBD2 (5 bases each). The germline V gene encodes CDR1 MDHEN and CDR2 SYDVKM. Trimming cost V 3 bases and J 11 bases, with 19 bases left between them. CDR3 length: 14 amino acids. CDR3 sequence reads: CASSFRGAVIGQYF. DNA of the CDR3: TGTGCCAGCAGTTTCCGAGGGGCCGTAATTGGGCAGTACTTC.

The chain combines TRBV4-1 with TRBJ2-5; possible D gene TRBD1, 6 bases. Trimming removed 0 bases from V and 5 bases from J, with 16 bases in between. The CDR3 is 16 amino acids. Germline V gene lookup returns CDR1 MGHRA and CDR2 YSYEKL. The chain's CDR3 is CASSQDPTGGTETQYF. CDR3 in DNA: TGCGCCAGCAGCCAAGATCCGACAGGAGGCACGGAGACCCAGTACTTC.

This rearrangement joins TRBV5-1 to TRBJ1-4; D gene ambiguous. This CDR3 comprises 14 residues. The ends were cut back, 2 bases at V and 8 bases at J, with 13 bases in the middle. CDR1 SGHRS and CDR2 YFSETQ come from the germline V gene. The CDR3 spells CASSFIYNEEKLFF. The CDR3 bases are TGCGCCAGCAGCTTCATCTATAACGAGGAAAAACTGTTTTTT.

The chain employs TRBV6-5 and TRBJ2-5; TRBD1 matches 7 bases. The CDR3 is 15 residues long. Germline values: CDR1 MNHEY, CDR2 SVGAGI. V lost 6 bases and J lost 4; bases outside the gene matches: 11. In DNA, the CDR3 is TGTGCCAGCAGACCCCAGACAGGGTCCCCAGAGACCCAGTACTTC. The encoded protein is CASRPQTGSPETQYF.